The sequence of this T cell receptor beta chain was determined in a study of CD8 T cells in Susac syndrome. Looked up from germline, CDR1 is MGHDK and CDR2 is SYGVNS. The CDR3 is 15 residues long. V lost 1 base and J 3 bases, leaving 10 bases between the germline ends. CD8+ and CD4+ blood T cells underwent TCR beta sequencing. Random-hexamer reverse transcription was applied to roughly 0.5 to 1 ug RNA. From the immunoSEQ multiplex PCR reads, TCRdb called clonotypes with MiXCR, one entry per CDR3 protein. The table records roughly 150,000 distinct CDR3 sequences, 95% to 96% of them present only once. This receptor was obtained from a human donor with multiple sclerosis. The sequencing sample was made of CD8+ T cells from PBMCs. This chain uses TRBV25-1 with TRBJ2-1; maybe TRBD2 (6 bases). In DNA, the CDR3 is TGTGCCAGCAGTGAATGGAGGGTCCGCTACAATGAGCAGTTCTTC. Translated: CASSEWRVRYNEQFF.